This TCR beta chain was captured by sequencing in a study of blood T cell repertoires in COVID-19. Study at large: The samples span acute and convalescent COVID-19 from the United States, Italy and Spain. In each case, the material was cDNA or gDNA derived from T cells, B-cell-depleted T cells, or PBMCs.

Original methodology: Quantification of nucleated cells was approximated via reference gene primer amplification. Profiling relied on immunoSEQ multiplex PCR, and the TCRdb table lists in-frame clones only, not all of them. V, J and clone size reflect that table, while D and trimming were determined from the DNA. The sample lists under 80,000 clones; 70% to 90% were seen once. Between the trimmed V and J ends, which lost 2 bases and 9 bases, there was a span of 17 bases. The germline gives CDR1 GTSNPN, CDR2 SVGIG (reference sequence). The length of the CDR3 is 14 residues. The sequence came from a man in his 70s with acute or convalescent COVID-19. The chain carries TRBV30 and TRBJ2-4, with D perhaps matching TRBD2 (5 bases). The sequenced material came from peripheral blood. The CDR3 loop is CAWSRGQVDIIQYF. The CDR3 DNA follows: TGTGCCTGGAGTCGGGGTCAGGTCGATATCATTCAGTACTTC.